The T cell receptor (beta chain) under discussion was sequenced for a study of early T cells in non-severe SARS-CoV-2 infection. Study information: Sequencing of bulk RNA from unsorted whole blood was done, without chain pairing.

As part of library construction, unique molecular identifiers were attached to individual cDNA molecules. Each CDR3 protein gets one entry after TCRdb re-called the 5' RACE reads with MiXCR. The sample includes fewer than 9,500 distinct CDR3 sequences, under 5.5% of them seen just once. CDR3 length: 13 amino acids. The J segment lost 4 bases and the V segment lost 6 bases, leaving 4 bases of the junction unmatched. Germline values: CDR1 DFQATT, CDR2 SNEGSKA (reference sequence). This clonotype is deemed medium-sized. Material for sequencing was whole blood. This TCR derives from an adult who was a healthcare worker with PCR-confirmed SARS-CoV-2 infection or an uninfected control (not recorded which). The chain combines TRBV20-1 with TRBJ1-5, with 9 positions matching TRBD1. For the CDR3, the DNA is TGCAGTGCCGTACAGGGGGCAAATCAGCCCCAGCATTTT. Protein: CSAVQGANQPQHF.